These 30 T cell receptor beta chains were sequenced from one sample in a study of cytomegalovirus exposure and HLA in healthy donors. The PCR was carried out with 60 Vbeta primers and 13 Jbeta primers. Clones were sequenced by immunoSEQ multiplex PCR, and TCRdb holds only the in-frame ones, with some missing. The sample carries about 130,000 clones, roughly 80% recorded once. The sample taken for sequencing was PBMCs. The receptor source for this set is a man between 18 and 29 years old in good health and CMV-seropositive.

This clone was found once. The chain recombines TRBV2 with TRBJ1-4, with 8 bases fitting TRBD1. The CDR3 totals 11 residues. Germline CDR1 is SNHLY and CDR2 is FYNNEI. The chain's CDR3 is CADRVNEKLFF. CDR3 sequence (DNA): TGTGCGGACAGGGTGAATGAAAAACTGTTTTTT. Full variable domain (remainder filled in from reference TRBV2 and TRBJ1-4): EPEVTQTPSHQVTQMGQEVILRCVPISNHLYFYWYRQILGQKVEFLVSFYNNEISEKSEIFDDQFSVERPDGSNFTLKIRSTKLEDSAMYFCADRVNEKLFFGSGTQLSVL.

Remarks on this clone: The junction shows a germline mismatch at one end, possibly a read error. The chain has TRBV7-9 and TRBJ2-3; perhaps TRBD2 as D (5 bases). The CDR3 has 17 amino acids. The germline V gene encodes CDR1 SEHNR and CDR2 FQNEAQ (reference sequence). This CDR3 is CSSSSTSPGVVTDTQYF. CDR3 sequence (DNA): TGTTCCAGCAGCTCAACTAGTCCCGGCGTTGTCACAGATACGCAGTATTTT.

The chain couples TRBV19 to TRBJ1-4; 7 nucleotides line up with TRBD1. V lost 5 bases, J lost 5 bases, and 14 bases stayed unmatched. CDR1 and CDR2 (germline): LNHDA, SQIVND (reference sequence). The CDR3 consists of 17 residues. In DNA, the CDR3 is TGTGCCAGTAGTGGAAGGACAGGCTCCAACTTCAATGAAAAACTGTTTTTT. Residues: CASSGRTGSNFNEKLFF.

As concerns this clone: A read error may produce the germline difference seen at one junction end. The V call is TRBV7-9, the J call TRBJ2-7; no definite D call. CDR1 and CDR2 (germline): SEHNR, FQNEAQ (reference sequence). There are 12 residues in the CDR3. The CDR3 spells CSSSLGGYEQYF. The CDR3, as DNA: TGTTCCAGCAGCTTAGGCGGATACGAGCAGTACTTC.

This clone has a single count. The V and J genes are TRBV4-3 and TRBJ1-5; 7 bases are shared with TRBD1. CDR1 and CDR2 (germline): LGHNA, YSLEER. The CDR3 has 17 residues. The V gene end was trimmed by 0 bases and the J gene end by 3 bases; junction bases not matched to a gene: 8. The CDR3 loop is CASSQDRYGTVNQPQHF. In DNA, the CDR3 is TGCGCCAGCAGCCAAGATCGCTATGGGACAGTCAATCAGCCCCAGCATTTT.

This chain connects TRBV10-2 to TRBJ2-7; D may be TRBD1 (5 bases). Per the germline V gene, CDR1 is WSHSY and CDR2 is SAAADI. V was trimmed by 1 base and J by 3 bases, leaving 16 bases between them. CDR3 length: 16 amino acids. CDR3 sequence reads: CASSELPPQAFYEQYF. The CDR3, as DNA: TGCGCCAGCAGTGAGTTACCCCCACAGGCCTTCTACGAGCAGTACTTC.

This clone has just a few counts. The chain links TRBV27 to TRBJ1-1; 8 nucleotides line up with TRBD1. CDR1 and CDR2 (germline): MNHEY, SMNVEV (reference sequence). Trimming took 6 bases from V and 6 from J; bases not matched to a gene: 0. The CDR3 covers 11 residues. The CDR3 sequence: CASSRGPEAFF. The CDR3 nucleotides read TGTGCCAGCAGCAGGGGGCCTGAAGCTTTCTTT.

V usage is TRBV19 and J usage is TRBJ2-3, with 7 bases that match TRBD1. After removal of 5 bases from V and 0 bases from J, the junction contained 8 bases not matched to a gene. Germline CDR1 is LNHDA and CDR2 is SQIVND (reference sequence). This CDR3 comprises 16 residues. The CDR3 loop is CASSATGTASTDTQYF. The CDR3 nucleotides read TGTGCCAGTAGTGCGACCGGGACAGCAAGCACAGATACGCAGTATTTT.

V usage is TRBV5-1 and J usage is TRBJ1-2; D might be TRBD1 (5 bases). CDR1 is SGHRS, CDR2 YFSETQ, per germline. The ends were cut back, 0 bases at V and 8 bases at J, with 11 bases in the middle. There are 13 residues in the CDR3. CDR3 residues: CASSLVGASGYTF. The DNA of the CDR3 is TGCGCCAGCAGCTTGGTAGGGGCGTCGGGCTACACCTTC.

This clone has a handful of counts. The chain has TRBV6-5 and TRBJ2-2, with D perhaps matching TRBD1 (6 bases). Per germline, CDR1 MNHEY and CDR2 SVGAGI. The ends were cut back, 6 bases at V and 0 bases at J, with 8 bases in the middle. The CDR3 is 14 residues long. The CDR3 loop reads CASRQGTNTGELFF. CDR3 nucleotides: TGTGCCAGCAGACAGGGAACGAACACCGGGGAGCTGTTTTTT.

The V and J genes are TRBV14 and TRBJ2-4; D not resolved. Germline V CDR1 and CDR2: SGHDN, FVKESK. CDR3 length: 13 residues. Trimming took off 0 bases at V and 6 bases at J, with 6 bases between the two ends. The CDR3, as DNA: TGTGCCAGCAGCCAAGAGTATCTAAACATTCAGTACTTC. Encoded protein: CASSQEYLNIQYF.

Only one count was recorded for this clone. The genes are TRBV7-9 and TRBJ2-1; TRBD2 matches at 12 bases. Germline V gene lookup returns CDR1 SEHNR and CDR2 FQNEAQ (reference sequence). V dropped 7 bases and J dropped 2; count of bases not matched to a gene: 9. The CDR3 length is 17 residues. The CDR3 reads CASTRLAGDRAYNEQFF. Written as DNA, the CDR3 is TGTGCCAGCACCCGACTAGCGGGAGACCGCGCCTACAATGAGCAGTTCTTC.

The chain carries TRBV4-3 and TRBJ2-3; a weak D match, TRBD1 (5 bases). The CDR3 is 14 residues long. Germline-derived CDR1 and CDR2 are LGHNA and YSLEER. Trimming took 0 bases from V and 5 from J, leaving 9 bases between them. The CDR3 nucleotides are TGCGCCAGCAGCCAAGATGGCAGGGAAGATACGCAGTATTTT. It codes for CASSQDGREDTQYF.

The chain uses TRBV12-5 and TRBJ2-1; possibly TRBD1 for D (7 bases). CDR1 is LGHNT, CDR2 FRNRAP, per germline. The CDR3 spans 22 residues. V lost 2 bases, J lost 0 bases, and 29 bases lay in between. The CDR3 is CASGLWPVRAGGSASSYNEQFF. CDR3 in DNA: TGTGCTAGTGGTTTGTGGCCCGTCCGTGCAGGGGGGTCGGCTAGCTCCTACAATGAGCAGTTCTTC.

In this sample, this clone turned up once. This chain uses TRBV7-2 with TRBJ1-5, with 9 bases identical to TRBD1. The J segment lost 0 bases and the V segment lost 1 base, leaving 7 bases of the junction unmatched. Germline V gene lookup returns CDR1 SGHTA and CDR2 FQGNSA. The CDR3 covers 18 residues. The CDR3 spells CASSLETGGGYSNQPQHF. CDR3 bases: TGTGCCAGCAGCTTAGAGACAGGGGGAGGGTATAGCAATCAGCCCCAGCATTTT. Using reference TRBV7-2 and TRBJ1-5 for the parts outside the CDR3, the full variable domain is GAGVSQSPSNKVTEKGKDVELRCDPISGHTALYWYRQSLGQGLEFLIYFQGNSAPDKSGLPSDRFSAERTGGSVSTLTIQRTQQEDSAVYLCASSLETGGGYSNQPQHFGDGTRLSIL.

The chain couples TRBV6-5 to TRBJ1-2, with D maybe TRBD1 (5 bases). Germline V CDR1 and CDR2: MNHEY, SVGAGI. The CDR3 is made up of 11 amino acids. V lost 8 bases and J 5 bases, leaving 9 bases between the germline ends. As DNA, the CDR3 is TGTGCCAGCGGGCAGGGTTATGGCTACACCTTC. It is translated as CASGQGYGYTF.

The rearrangement links TRBV19 to TRBJ2-3, with TRBD1 matching 7 bases. Germline trimming cut 4 bases from V and 4 bases from J; bases unmatched to any gene: 2. CDR3 length: 13 amino acids. The germline V gene encodes CDR1 LNHDA and CDR2 SQIVND (reference sequence). The CDR3 spells CASSNRGADTQYF. CDR3 DNA: TGTGCCAGTAGTAACAGGGGTGCAGATACGCAGTATTTT.

The CDR3 region is CATSSRQGMNTEAFF. The CDR3 DNA follows: TGTGCCACCAGCAGTCGACAGGGTATGAACACTGAAGCTTTCTTT. The gene calls are TRBV15 and TRBJ1-1; 7 bases are shared with TRBD1. Germline CDR1 LNHNV, CDR2 YYDKDF (reference sequence). The CDR3 length is 15 residues. Germline trimming cut 3 bases from V and 0 bases from J; bases unmatched to any gene: 4. The variable domain in full, completed from reference TRBV15 and TRBJ1-1, reads DAMVIQNPRYQVTQFGKPVTLSCSQTLNHNVMYWYQQKSSQAPKLLFHYYDKDFNNEADTPDNFQSRRPNTSFCFLDIRSPGLGDTAMYLCATSSRQGMNTEAFFGQGTRLTVV.

The V gene is TRBV5-1, the J gene TRBJ1-1; 8 bases fit TRBD1. The V segment lost 3 bases and the J segment 2 bases; nucleotides outside the gene matches: 6. Germline V gene lookup returns CDR1 SGHRS and CDR2 YFSETQ. The CDR3 is made up of 15 amino acids. CDR3 sequence: CASSSGTGENTEAFF. The CDR3 bases are TGCGCCAGCAGCTCGGGGACAGGAGAAAACACTGAAGCTTTCTTT.

The rearrangement joins TRBV4-1 to TRBJ1-5; a weak D match, TRBD1 (5 bases). V shed 5 bases and J shed 4 bases, with 12 bases lying between them. Looked up from germline, CDR1 is MGHRA and CDR2 is YSYEKL. The CDR3 sequence is 14 residues long. The CDR3 nucleotides are TGCGCCAGCAGCTCTGGACGGACAAATCAGCCCCAGCATTTT. It is translated as CASSSGRTNQPQHF.

This sequence joins TRBV2 and TRBJ2-3; D gene ambiguous. CDR1 SNHLY and CDR2 FYNNEI come from the germline V gene. Trimming took 2 bases from V and 4 from J, leaving 4 bases between them. The length of the CDR3 is 12 residues. CDR3 region: CASSERADTQYF. The CDR3 DNA reads as TGTGCCAGCAGTGAAAGAGCAGATACGCAGTATTTT.

V usage is TRBV19 and J usage is TRBJ1-2; tentatively, D is TRBD1 (5 bases). The CDR3 extends over 16 amino acids. Trimming removed 4 bases from V and 4 bases from J, with 19 bases in between. CDR1 LNHDA and CDR2 SQIVND come from the germline V gene (reference sequence). In DNA, the CDR3 is TGTGCCAGTAGTACCCCGACCACTGGACAAAGCTATGGCTACACCTTC. Residues: CASSTPTTGQSYGYTF.

This clone has just one count. The chain couples TRBV7-2 to TRBJ1-1, with D perhaps TRBD1 (5 bases). The germline V gene encodes CDR1 SGHTA and CDR2 FQGNSA. The CDR3 has 14 residues. V was shortened by 4 bases and J by 11 bases, with 20 bases between the two germline ends. DNA of the CDR3: TGTGCCAGCAGCTCCAAGGGGATCGACTTCGGGGCTTTCTTT. It is translated as CASSSKGIDFGAFF. The complete variable domain, with remaining parts taken from reference TRBV7-2 and TRBJ1-1, reads GAGVSQSPSNKVTEKGKDVELRCDPISGHTALYWYRQSLGQGLEFLIYFQGNSAPDKSGLPSDRFSAERTGGSVSTLTIQRTQQEDSAVYLCASSSKGIDFGAFFGQGTRLTVV.

This clone appeared a single time. The chain combines TRBV2 with TRBJ2-7; no reliable D call. This CDR3 region has 13 residues. Between the trimmed V and J ends, which lost 4 bases and 3 bases, there was a span of 10 bases. Looked up from germline, CDR1 is SNHLY and CDR2 is FYNNEI. The CDR3 nucleotides read TGTGCCAGCAGTGTGCAGCGCCACTACGAGCAGTACTTC. Residues: CASSVQRHYEQYF.

V is TRBV18 and J is TRBJ2-5; TRBD2 matches at 10 bases. CDR3 length: 20 amino acids. After removal of 3 bases from V and 11 bases from J, the junction contained 27 bases not matched to a gene. Germline assignment: CDR1 KGHSH and CDR2 LQKENI. DNA for the CDR3: TGTGCCAGCTCACCCAATCGGGGGACTAGCGAATACCCCATACATGAAACACAGTACTTC. This encodes CASSPNRGTSEYPIHETQYF.

The rearrangement links TRBV10-3 to TRBJ2-1; 10 bases line up with TRBD1. The germline CDR1 and CDR2 sequences are ENHRY and SYGVKD. The CDR3 length is 15 residues. The junction had 13 bases not matched to a gene; V was cut back by 10 bases and J by 7 bases. The CDR3 sequence: CATARGQGTGNEQFF. The CDR3 DNA follows: TGTGCCACCGCACGGGGACAGGGGACGGGTAATGAGCAGTTCTTC.

The V gene is TRBV18, the J gene TRBJ2-3; D is unclear. The V gene's germline CDR1 is KGHSH and CDR2 LQKENI. V was cut by 3 bases and J by 2 bases, with 12 bases left in between. This CDR3 spans 15 amino acids. The CDR3 coding sequence is TGTGCCAGCTCACCTCTTGCTGCGGCCACAGATACGCAGTATTTT. Protein product: CASSPLAAATDTQYF.

The chain combines TRBV7-2 with TRBJ2-7; 7 nucleotides align to TRBD2. The V gene's germline CDR1 is SGHTA and CDR2 FQGNSA. V shed 2 bases and J 7 bases; nucleotides not matched to a gene: 8. The CDR3 is 14 amino acids. In DNA form, the CDR3 reads TGTGCCAGCAGCTTACAGCGGGGATTCAGGGAGCAGTACTTC. As protein: CASSLQRGFREQYF. The variable domain in full, completed from reference TRBV7-2 and TRBJ2-7, reads GAGVSQSPSNKVTEKGKDVELRCDPISGHTALYWYRQSLGQGLEFLIYFQGNSAPDKSGLPSDRFSAERTGGSVSTLTIQRTQQEDSAVYLCASSLQRGFREQYFGPGTRLTVT.

The chain combines TRBV2 with TRBJ2-5, with TRBD2 matching over 14 bases. Germline CDR1 is SNHLY and CDR2 is FYNNEI. The J segment lost 4 bases and the V segment lost 8 bases, leaving 6 bases of the junction unmatched. The CDR3 contains 15 residues. The CDR3 sequence: CASGTSGGVGETQYF. The CDR3 bases are TGTGCCAGCGGGACTAGCGGGGGCGTCGGAGAGACCCAGTACTTC.

The chain is built from TRBV30 and TRBJ1-5; D might be TRBD1 (6 bases). Germline values: CDR1 GTSNPN, CDR2 SVGIG (reference sequence). This CDR3 has 13 residues. V dropped 4 bases and J dropped 5 bases, with 12 bases sitting between them. The chain's CDR3 is CAWTGERDQPQHF. The CDR3 bases are TGTGCCTGGACAGGGGAACGAGATCAGCCCCAGCATTTT.